The clone carrying this T cell receptor beta chain was counted many times. Antigen unknown. CDR1 is SGHTA and CDR2 is FQGNSA in the germline V gene. The V and J ends lost 8 bases and 10 bases, in that order; junction bases with no gene match: 3. The CDR3 consists of 13 residues. The data were obtained in a study of neurological immune-mediated disorders. Study outcomes and limitations: Expanded clones shared no CDR3 amino acid sequences across subjects, suggesting private repertoires in all groups.

5'RACE with 10-nucleotide random UMIs produced the cDNA. TCRdb redid the calling of the 5' RACE reads with MiXCR, one entry per CDR3 protein. The sample holds 25,000 to 30,000 distinct CDR3 sequences, just over 6.5% seen once. The study used blood bank volunteers in Maryland, USA, as healthy controls. Source material was 2 million unsorted PBMCs, stored at -80 °C in RNAlater. The sequence was collected from a woman in her 50s in good health. This rearrangement joins TRBV7-2 to TRBJ2-1, with 15 bases matching TRBD2. The sample consisted of PBMCs. CDR3 sequence: CASGTSGGTEQFF. CDR3 DNA sequence: TGTGCCAGCGGGACTAGCGGGGGGACCGAGCAGTTCTTC.